This T cell receptor beta chain was profiled in a study of cytomegalovirus exposure and HLA in healthy donors (dated by TCRdb to the late 2010s). As for the study more broadly: In an earlier analysis of about 560 of the donors, roughly 300 Gb of sequence data and 100 million or so unique TCR beta sequences from about 190 million T cells were reported. About 300 gigabases of sequencing data and tens of millions of unique TCR sequences were included in an early release covering roughly 600 HLA-typed donors. Of the approximately 370 genotyped donors, over 80% were placed in the genetic ancestry cluster associated with self-reported Caucasian donors. The study aimed to test whether cataloging public T cell receptors could reveal signatures of past pathogen exposure. The T cell repertoires of 666 subjects were profiled by immunosequencing and related to cytomegalovirus serostatus. A separate validation cohort of over 95 different subjects was used in addition to the approximately 700-subject first cohort. High-throughput TCR immunosequencing, statistical association of individual TCRs with disease status, and machine learning were combined to predict cytomegalovirus infection status. A later analysis re-examined previously published TCR beta repertoires from more than 650 donors and added high-resolution HLA genotyping to investigate patterns of TCR occurrence. Rather than drawing on any new phenotypic data, the later analysis identified candidate immune exposures from TCR beta sequences and the way those sequences occurred across donors. In an earlier analysis of 587 of the donors, high-throughput TCR beta sequencing was used to judge whether each TCR beta V gene segment behaved as functional or pseudogenic. Alongside the repertoire data, information on donor age, sex, ethnicity and CMV serostatus was compiled. A later genetic analysis used genome-wide SNP genotypes for about 55% of the 666 donors, treating that subset as a discovery cohort. All discovery cohort repertoires had been generated on a single sequencing platform. Class I and class II HLA loci were covered by the typing at four-digit resolution. Typing coverage differed by locus: A, B, C, DRB1 and DQB1 were typed in about 620-630 donors, DQA1 in around 500, DPA1 in over 600, and DPB1 in about 450. Because of strong linkage in the cohort, roughly five DR-DQ haplotypes were treated as single units for association and clustering. Across 398 genotyped donors of the cohort, an average of about 240,000 unique TCR beta nucleotide sequences per donor were sequenced, and 15% to 20% of those sequences were non-productive.

The junction shows trimming of 4 bases on V and 4 bases on J, plus 16 bases between the germline ends. From the germline V gene (reference sequence), CDR1 is MNHEY and CDR2 is SMNVEV. The CDR3 measures 15 amino acids from cysteine to phenylalanine. Just the 45-base CDR3 DNA is kept, in frame starting at base 1. Findings and caveats that apply to the study as a whole: Correlated functional status among segregating V segments might be attributable to linkage disequilibrium, but an unknown experimental factor could not be ruled out. When HLA alleles, especially DR and DQ, strongly co-occurred, attributing TCR associations to individual alleles was difficult. Sequencing depth was assumed to be roughly uniform across donors in the presence/absence analyses, though that assumption may not hold. At a false discovery rate of 0.05, a later analysis linked 16,951 TCR beta sequences to specific HLA alleles. It was suggested by the authors that the approach could potentially be generalized to other disease states and immunological phenotypes. Because counts were too low, 15 to 20 rarely observed V segments, including chromosome 9 orphons, were excluded from the earlier analysis of about 500 of the donors. Cytomegalovirus status was reported to be diagnosed by the classifier with high specificity and sensitivity in both the original and validation cohorts. According to a later analysis, most CMV-associated TCR beta chains appeared to be HLA-restricted, and the HLA associations seemed to be driven largely by CMV exposure. A later genetic analysis associated a missense DCLRE1C variant with V-gene and J-gene trimming of TCR beta chains, and an independent cohort replicated the association. Several of the top co-occurrence clusters appeared to be linked to parvovirus B19, influenza, CMV and Epstein-Barr virus, according to a later analysis. In vitro tests confirmed that a few of the cytomegalovirus-associated TCR beta chains recognize cytomegalovirus antigens. According to a later genetic analysis, donors in an Asian-associated ancestry cluster had fewer N-insertions in productive TCRs than the approximately 650-donor mean. Some IMGT-functional V segments, including TRBV6-2 and TRBV6-3, could not be told apart with the 87-base-pair reads, so those segments were excluded. Most TCR sequences were observed very rarely across donors, whereas some public TCRs were present in many individuals. The study listed 164 TCR beta chains as associated with cytomegalovirus. HLA typing was unavailable for some donors at each locus, so association tests used only the typed subset. In this cohort, only TCR beta chains were sequenced, and detectable features were limited by the absence of alpha or paired-chain data. In a later analysis, HLA-associated TCR beta chains were found to be more clonally expanded and to have lower generation probabilities than equally common non-associated chains. A later analysis found that TCR association rates varied across HLA loci, with DRB1 alleles showing the most associated TCRs and HLA-C alleles the fewest. A group of highly shared sequence variants was considered likely to be a technical artifact of the sequencing pipeline. An earlier analysis of approximately 590 of the donors showed that most TCR beta V segments appeared in productive rearrangements either about 90% or about 30% of the time, which broadly matched IMGT annotations. Immune exposure information for the cohort was limited to CMV serostatus. A further reported finding was that TCR beta sequences accurately predicted the HLA-A and HLA-B alleles for most subjects in the first cohort.

The cohort consisted of some 730 healthy bone marrow donors. All cohort members were sampled while nominally healthy, although unrecorded immune exposures were likely present. The donor tested CMV seronegative and was one of the 352 seronegative cohort members. A peripheral blood sample was collected from each donor, and TCR beta sequencing was performed on peripheral blood mononuclear cells. Genomic DNA was extracted from the blood cell samples with the Qiagen DNeasy Blood Extraction Kit. In regard to this clone: Its antigen has not been determined.

The library relied on the immunoSEQ multiplex PCR assay. For the multiplex PCR, a mixture combining 60 forward primers for TCR Vbeta segments and 13 reverse primers for TCR Jbeta segments was used. The CDR3 region of rearranged TCR beta genes was amplified from genomic DNA by a multiplex PCR assay. Amplified TCR beta libraries were sequenced as 87-base-pair reads on the Illumina HiSeq System. The published analysis was carried out like this. A later analysis counted about 80 million unique TCR beta chains across the 640 or so repertoires, and 10 million to 11 million of these chains were shared by at least two donors. A nearest-neighbor algorithm error-corrected the raw reads and collapsed the reads into unique sequences, merging closely related sequences to remove PCR and sequencing errors. To assign V, D and J gene segments, CDR3 sequences were aligned to IMGT reference sequences. Each retained sequence needed at least a six-nucleotide match to both a V gene segment and a J gene segment. Rearrangements were classified as productive when the CDR3 lacked stop codons and remained in frame with V and J, and all other rearrangements were classified as non-productive. Following IMGT convention, CDR3 was defined as the stretch from the second conserved V-encoded cysteine to the conserved J-encoded phenylalanine. The earlier analysis of about 640 of the donors excluded any sequence lacking an unambiguous match to a single V gene segment. In an earlier analysis of a few hundred of the donors, V segments were called functional above 56.7% productive rearrangements and were called segregating when the between-donor standard deviation exceeded 5%. A statistical classification framework was developed to diagnose cytomegalovirus status using the catalog of TCR beta chain sequences. In a later analysis, V and J genes were assigned by comparing TCR nucleotide sequences against IMGT/GENE-DB human TR gene sequences. In a later analysis, CDR3 sequences and most-parsimonious VDJ recombination scenarios were assigned using the TCRdist pipeline. In a later analysis, each TCR beta chain was defined by its CDR3 amino acid sequence together with its V-gene family, and reads lacking a unique V-gene family were excluded. As a way to deal with suspected cross-contamination and a sequencing artifact, a later analysis dropped 500 to 700 nucleotide sequences that were highly shared and had low generation probability. In a later analysis, a clonal expansion index for each public chain was calculated from normalized within-repertoire ranks of inferred template counts. In a later analysis, generation probabilities were computed using a VDJ recombination model fitted to out-of-frame rearrangements, and the results were checked against IGoR. Hypergeometric tests were used in a later analysis to score TCR-TCR, TCR-HLA and TCR-CMV co-occurrence, with a repertoire-size bias correction applied to the TCR pairs. A later analysis estimated false discovery rates by permuting HLA or CMV assignments 20 times. In a later analysis, co-occurring TCRs were grouped using DBSCAN, with TCRdist sequence similarity added in when clustering inside HLA-allele-positive subsets. For co-occurrence clustering, repertoires with fewer than 30,000 or more than 120,000 public chains were excluded, along with about five repertoires with anomalous nucleotide sharing. TCRdb's version of the immuneACCESS table is confined to in-frame rearrangements and falls short of the full clone set. An unresolved V gene accounts for under half of the shortfall where checked; the remainder is of unknown origin. V, J and clone size derive from that table, while D and trimming were established from the DNA sequence. This sample's records show more than 95,000 clones. The top ten hold about 0.93% of the sample.

Material: PBMCs. Rearrangement joined TRBV27 to TRBJ1-2; D gene: possibly TRBD1, on 6 matching bases. The clonotype was recovered from a man between 18 and 35 years old in good health and CMV-seronegative. CDR3 loop: CASSSSNREPYGYTF. The sequenced DNA is TGTGCCAGCAGTTCGAGTAACAGGGAACCCTATGGCTACACCTTC.